The 12 T cell receptor beta chains given below trace back to one sample, sequenced in a study of T cell repertoires in cytomegalovirus infection. Each CDR3 protein is one row after TCRdb ran MiXCR on the reads. The table lists some 600,000 distinct CDR3 sequences, roughly 26% of them singletons. The material sequenced was CD8+ T cells from PBMCs. These receptors came from a human donor in good health (CMV status not recorded). Some clones in this sample may be carry-over from other donors' samples.

CDR3 coding DNA: TGTGCCAGCAGTGAATCTAGCGCGTGGACCCAGTACTTC. Translation gives CASSESSAWTQYF. The rearrangement uses TRBV2 and TRBJ2-5; D perhaps matches TRBD2 (6 bases). This CDR3 is 13 amino acids long. V lost 2 bases, J lost 7 bases, and 11 bases lay in between. From germline, CDR1 is SNHLY and CDR2 FYNNEI.

The chain has TRBV7-9 and TRBJ2-4, with 10 bases lining up with TRBD1. The CDR3 has 17 amino acids. Germline lookup yields CDR1 SEHNR and CDR2 FQNEAQ (reference sequence). J lost 7 bases, V lost 5 bases, and 14 bases had no gene match. CDR3 in DNA: TGTGCCAGCAGCCCCCATGACAGGGGGCTTTCCATGAACATTCAGTACTTC. It specifies CASSPHDRGLSMNIQYF. The entire variable domain, with the rest obtained from reference TRBV7-9 and TRBJ2-4, is as follows: DTGVSQNPRHKITKRGQNVTFRCDPISEHNRLYWYRQTLGQGPEFLTYFQNEAQLEKSRLLSDRFSAERPKGSFSTLEIQRTEQGDSAMYLCASSPHDRGLSMNIQYFGAGTRLSVL.

J is TRBJ2-1 and V is TRBV19; 9 positions match TRBD1. J was trimmed by 2 bases and V by 10 bases; bases with no gene match: 15. The germline CDR1 and CDR2 sequences are LNHDA and SQIVND (reference sequence). The CDR3 is made up of 17 amino acids. CDR3 DNA: TGTGCCACAGTGGTCCCGCCGGGACAGGGAACCTACAATGAGCAGTTCTTC. This codes for CATVVPPGQGTYNEQFF.

This clonotype has ten or more counts. The chain uses TRBV4-1 and TRBJ1-2, with D possibly TRBD1 on 5 matching bases. The germline V gene has CDR1 MGHRA and CDR2 YSYEKL. This CDR3 has 16 amino acids. V shed 7 bases and J shed 3 bases, with 21 bases lying between them. The CDR3 bases are TGCGCCAGCATCCCTACCCCCGGCGGGGCCCACTATGGCTACACCTTC. Protein product: CASIPTPGGAHYGYTF.

This clonotype was seen a handful of times. This sequence joins TRBV5-5 and TRBJ2-2, with D perhaps TRBD1 (5 bases). CDR1 SGHKS and CDR2 YYEKEE come from the germline V gene (reference sequence). The CDR3 is 15 amino acids. Deletions cut 3 bases from V and 3 bases from J, with 12 bases between. CDR3 sequence: CASSWFQGDTGELFF. The CDR3 coding sequence is TGTGCCAGCAGCTGGTTCCAAGGGGACACCGGGGAGCTGTTTTTT.

Many counts were recorded for this clonotype. This chain joins TRBV6-6 and TRBJ2-2; D not certain. The germline CDR1 and CDR2 sequences are MNHNY and SVGAGI (reference sequence). Trimming shortened V by 2 bases and J by 6 bases, and 16 bases separated the two germline ends. The CDR3 loop spans 16 amino acids. Here the CDR3 reads CASSYRATPGPGELFF. The CDR3, as DNA: TGTGCCAGCAGTTACCGGGCTACTCCTGGTCCCGGGGAGCTGTTTTTT.

This clonotype has more than one count but fewer than ten. The genes are TRBV19 and TRBJ1-5; D uncertain. The CDR3 is 14 residues long. Germline-derived CDR1 and CDR2 are LNHDA and SQIVND (reference sequence). V lost 5 bases and J lost 5, with 13 bases in between. The DNA of the CDR3 is TGTGCCAGTAGTCCTCTAGTGGCGTATCAGCCCCAGCATTTT. It yields the protein CASSPLVAYQPQHF.

This clonotype occurred many times. The rearrangement uses TRBV7-2 and TRBJ2-7, with 7 bases lining up with TRBD2. The junction had 11 bases not matched to a gene; V was cut back by 3 bases and J by 0 bases. Germline CDR1 reads SGHTA; CDR2 reads FQGNSA. This CDR3 region has 17 residues. CDR3 nucleotides: TGTGCCAGCAGCTTGGCGGGAGCGGGACCGAGCTCCTACGAGCAGTACGTC. Protein: CASSLAGAGPSSYEQYV.

There are a few counts of this clonotype. The V gene is TRBV20-1, the J gene TRBJ1-2; D may be TRBD1 (6 bases). Trimming removed 6 bases from V and 4 bases from J, with 24 bases in between. CDR3 length equals 16 residues. Germline lookup yields CDR1 DFQATT and CDR2 SNEGSKA (reference sequence). This CDR3 reads CSATGTFNLRAYGYTF. The CDR3 nucleotides are TGCAGTGCAACCGGGACATTCAACCTACGGGCCTATGGCTACACCTTC.

This chain connects TRBV7-9 to TRBJ2-1; unclear D gene. V was trimmed by 4 bases and J by 0 bases, leaving 13 bases between them. Germline values: CDR1 SEHNR, CDR2 FQNEAQ (reference sequence). There are 16 residues in the CDR3. CDR3 sequence (DNA): TGTGCCAGCAGCTCCCTCCGGGCGAGCTCCTACAATGAGCAGTTCTTC. It is translated as CASSSLRASSYNEQFF.

This clonotype was detected a few times. The V gene is TRBV5-1, the J gene TRBJ2-1, with 9 nucleotides matching TRBD2. CDR1 and CDR2 from the germline V gene are SGHRS and YFSETQ. J gave up 2 bases and V 4 bases, and 10 bases lay outside the gene matches. The CDR3 totals 17 residues. In nucleotides, the CDR3 is TGCGCCAGCAGCCCCACCCCTGAGCGGGGGGCCTACAATGAGCAGTTCTTC. This codes for CASSPTPERGAYNEQFF. Supplemented by reference TRBV5-1 and TRBJ2-1, the full variable domain reads KAGVTQTPRYLIKTRGQQVTLSCSPISGHRSVSWYQQTPGQGLQFLFEYFSETQRNKGNFPGRFSGRQFSNSRSEMNVSTLELGDSALYLCASSPTPERGAYNEQFFGPGTRLTVL.

This clonotype appeared a few times. The chain is built from TRBV6-6 and TRBJ2-5; D is unclear. Germline V gene sequence: CDR1 MNHNY, CDR2 SVGAGI (reference sequence). V was clipped by 6 bases and J by 3 bases, with 8 bases between them. The CDR3 runs to 12 residues. As DNA, the CDR3 is TGTGCCAGCAGGGACGGCAAAGAGACCCAGTACTTC. Translating gives CASRDGKETQYF.